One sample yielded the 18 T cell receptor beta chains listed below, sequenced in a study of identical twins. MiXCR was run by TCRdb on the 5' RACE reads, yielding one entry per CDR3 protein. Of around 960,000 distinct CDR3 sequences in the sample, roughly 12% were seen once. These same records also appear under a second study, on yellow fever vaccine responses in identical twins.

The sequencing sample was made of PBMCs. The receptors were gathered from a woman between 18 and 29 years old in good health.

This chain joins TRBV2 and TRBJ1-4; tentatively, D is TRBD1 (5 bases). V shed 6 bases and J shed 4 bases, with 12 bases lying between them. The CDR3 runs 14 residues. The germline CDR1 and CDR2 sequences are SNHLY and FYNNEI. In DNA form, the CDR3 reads TGTGCCAGCAGACCAGGGTTGGGTAATGAAAAACTGTTTTTT. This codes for CASRPGLGNEKLFF. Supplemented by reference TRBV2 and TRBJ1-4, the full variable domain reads EPEVTQTPSHQVTQMGQEVILRCVPISNHLYFYWYRQILGQKVEFLVSFYNNEISEKSEIFDDQFSVERPDGSNFTLKIRSTKLEDSAMYFCASRPGLGNEKLFFGSGTQLSVL.

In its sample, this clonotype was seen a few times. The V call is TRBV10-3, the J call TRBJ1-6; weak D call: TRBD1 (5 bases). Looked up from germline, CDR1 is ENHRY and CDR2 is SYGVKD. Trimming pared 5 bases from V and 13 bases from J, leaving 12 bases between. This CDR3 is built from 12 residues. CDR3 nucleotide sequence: TGTGCCATCAGTCCCCAGGGATCGCCCCTCCACTTT. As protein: CAISPQGSPLHF.

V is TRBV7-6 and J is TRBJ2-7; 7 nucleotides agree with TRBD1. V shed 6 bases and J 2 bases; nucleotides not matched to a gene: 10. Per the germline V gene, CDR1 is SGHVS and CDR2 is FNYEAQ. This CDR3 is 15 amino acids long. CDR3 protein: CASSLAEGTAYEQYF. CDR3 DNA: TGTGCCAGCAGTCTCGCGGAAGGGACAGCCTACGAGCAGTACTTC. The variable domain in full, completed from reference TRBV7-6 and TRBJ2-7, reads GAGVSQSPRYKVTKRGQDVALRCDPISGHVSLYWYRQALGQGPEFLTYFNYEAQQDKSGLPNDRFSAERPEGSISTLTIQRTEQRDSAMYRCASSLAEGTAYEQYFGPGTRLTVT.

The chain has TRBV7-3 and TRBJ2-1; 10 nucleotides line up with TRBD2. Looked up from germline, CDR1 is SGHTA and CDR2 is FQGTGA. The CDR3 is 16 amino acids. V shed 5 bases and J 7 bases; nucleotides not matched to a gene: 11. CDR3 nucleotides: TGTGCCAGCAGCCCTCGGGGAGCGGGAGGGGTAAATGAGCAGTTCTTC. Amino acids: CASSPRGAGGVNEQFF.

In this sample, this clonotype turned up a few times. In DNA form, the CDR3 reads TGTGCCAGCAGCTCTCCGGGACAGGAAGAGACCCAGTACTTC. It specifies CASSSPGQEETQYF. The V call is TRBV28, the J call TRBJ2-5, with TRBD1 matching over 8 bases. V lost 6 bases to trimming and J lost 3 bases; unmatched junction nucleotides: 6. The CDR3 is 14 amino acids. CDR1 and CDR2 from the germline V gene are MDHEN and SYDVKM.

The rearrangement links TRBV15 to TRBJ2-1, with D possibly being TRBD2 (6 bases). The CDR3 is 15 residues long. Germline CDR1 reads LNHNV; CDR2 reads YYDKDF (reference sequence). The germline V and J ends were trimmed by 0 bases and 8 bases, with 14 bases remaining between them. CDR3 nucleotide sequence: TGTGCCACCAGCAGAGATGGCGGAGGGTCCGATGAGCAGTTCTTC. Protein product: CATSRDGGGSDEQFF.

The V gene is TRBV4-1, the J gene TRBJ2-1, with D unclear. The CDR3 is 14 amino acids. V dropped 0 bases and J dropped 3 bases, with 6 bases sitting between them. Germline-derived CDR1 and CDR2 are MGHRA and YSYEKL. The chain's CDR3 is CASSQDDNYNEQFF. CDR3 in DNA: TGCGCCAGCAGCCAAGATGACAACTACAATGAGCAGTTCTTC.

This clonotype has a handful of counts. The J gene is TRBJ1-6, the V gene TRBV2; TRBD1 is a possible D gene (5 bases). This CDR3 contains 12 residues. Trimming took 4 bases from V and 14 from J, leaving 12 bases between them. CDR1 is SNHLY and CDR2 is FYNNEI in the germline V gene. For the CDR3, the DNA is TGTGCCAGCAGTGCCAGCTGGGGGACCCTCCACTTT. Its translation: CASSASWGTLHF.

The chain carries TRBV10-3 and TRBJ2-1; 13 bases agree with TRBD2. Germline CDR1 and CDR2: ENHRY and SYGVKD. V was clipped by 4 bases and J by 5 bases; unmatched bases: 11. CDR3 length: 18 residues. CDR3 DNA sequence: TGTGCCATCAGTGGCGACCCGGGACTAGCGGGAACACACAATGAGCAGTTCTTC. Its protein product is CAISGDPGLAGTHNEQFF.

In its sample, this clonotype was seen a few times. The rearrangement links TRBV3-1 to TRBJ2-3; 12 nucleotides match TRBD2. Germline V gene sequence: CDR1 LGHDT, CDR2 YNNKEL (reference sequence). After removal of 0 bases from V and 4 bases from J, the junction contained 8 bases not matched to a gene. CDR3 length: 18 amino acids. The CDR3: CASSQDIASGRAADTQYF. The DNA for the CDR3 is TGTGCCAGCAGCCAAGATATCGCTAGCGGGAGGGCCGCAGATACGCAGTATTTT.

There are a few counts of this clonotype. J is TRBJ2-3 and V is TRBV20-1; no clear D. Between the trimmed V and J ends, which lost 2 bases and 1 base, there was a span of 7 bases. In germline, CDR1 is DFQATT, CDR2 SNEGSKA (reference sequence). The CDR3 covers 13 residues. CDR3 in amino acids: CSARTPRTDTQYF. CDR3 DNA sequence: TGCAGTGCTAGAACCCCACGCACAGATACGCAGTATTTT.

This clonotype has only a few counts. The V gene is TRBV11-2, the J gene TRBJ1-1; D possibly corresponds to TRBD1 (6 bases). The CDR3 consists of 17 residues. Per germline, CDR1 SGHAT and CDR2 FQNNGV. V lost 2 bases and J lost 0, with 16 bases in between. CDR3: CASSLRVGGAVNTEAFF. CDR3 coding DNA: TGTGCCAGCAGCTTACGGGTAGGGGGGGCGGTGAACACTGAAGCTTTCTTT.

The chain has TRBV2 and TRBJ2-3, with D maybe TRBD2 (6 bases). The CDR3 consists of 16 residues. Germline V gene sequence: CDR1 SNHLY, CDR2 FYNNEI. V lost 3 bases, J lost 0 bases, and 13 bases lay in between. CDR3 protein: CASSEGSGYSTDTQYF. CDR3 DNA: TGTGCCAGCAGTGAGGGTAGCGGCTATAGCACAGATACGCAGTATTTT. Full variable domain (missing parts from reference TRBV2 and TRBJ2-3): EPEVTQTPSHQVTQMGQEVILRCVPISNHLYFYWYRQILGQKVEFLVSFYNNEISEKSEIFDDQFSVERPDGSNFTLKIRSTKLEDSAMYFCASSEGSGYSTDTQYFGPGTRLTVL.

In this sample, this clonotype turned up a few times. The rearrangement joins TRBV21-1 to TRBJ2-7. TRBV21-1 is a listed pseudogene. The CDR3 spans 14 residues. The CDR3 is CASSASGPTDEQYF. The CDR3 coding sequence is TGTGCCAGCAGCGCCAGTGGACCAACGGACGAGCAGTACTTC.

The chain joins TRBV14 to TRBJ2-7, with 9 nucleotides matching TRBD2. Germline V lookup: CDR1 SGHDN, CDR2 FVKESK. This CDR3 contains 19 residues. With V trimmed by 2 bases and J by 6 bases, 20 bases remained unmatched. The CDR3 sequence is CASSQFSRGGRAEFGEQYF. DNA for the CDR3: TGTGCCAGCAGCCAATTCTCAAGGGGCGGGAGGGCCGAGTTCGGCGAGCAGTACTTC.

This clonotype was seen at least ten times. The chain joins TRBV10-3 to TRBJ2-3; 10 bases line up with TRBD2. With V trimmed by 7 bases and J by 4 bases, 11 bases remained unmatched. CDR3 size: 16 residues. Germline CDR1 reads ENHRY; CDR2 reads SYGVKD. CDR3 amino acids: CAINPLAGASADTQYF. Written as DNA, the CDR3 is TGTGCCATCAATCCGCTAGCGGGAGCGTCGGCAGATACGCAGTATTTT.

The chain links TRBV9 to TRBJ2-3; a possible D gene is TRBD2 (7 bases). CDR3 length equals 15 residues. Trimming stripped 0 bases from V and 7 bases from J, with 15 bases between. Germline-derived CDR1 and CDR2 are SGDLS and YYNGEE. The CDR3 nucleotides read TGTGCCAGCAGCGTAGCTACGGGGGGCGGAAATACGCAGTATTTT. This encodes CASSVATGGGNTQYF.

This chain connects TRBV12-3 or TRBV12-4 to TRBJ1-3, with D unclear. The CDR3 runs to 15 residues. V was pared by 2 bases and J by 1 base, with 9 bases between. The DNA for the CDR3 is TGTGCCAGCAGTTTAAATGGGGTTTCTGGAAACACCATATATTTT. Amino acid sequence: CASSLNGVSGNTIYF.